Reported below is one TCR beta chain. Antigen unknown. The data stem from a study of graft-versus-host responses after intestinal transplantation. Overall study context: Transplants were multivisceral, liver-intestinal, or isolated intestinal. Every transplant recipient was induced with anti-thymocyte globulin, then maintained on tacrolimus and steroids for about three years.

Clones were sequenced by immunoSEQ multiplex PCR, and TCRdb holds only the in-frame ones, with some missing. The sample records several thousand clones, nearly 85% being singletons. This CDR3 contains 14 residues. The germline V gene has CDR1 SGHKS and CDR2 YYEKEE (reference sequence). Trimming pared 0 bases from V and 6 bases from J, leaving 12 bases between. Processing of graft tissue released intraepithelial and lamina propria lymphocytes. Findings of the study overall: Graft-donor T cell macrochimerism in patients accompanied high graft-versus-host to host-versus-graft clonal ratios in allografts.

This chain uses TRBV5-5 with TRBJ1-1; D remains ambiguous. The specimen was ileum tissue, collected roughly 130 days after transplant. The receptor comes from a human patient who received an intestinal transplant, so some T cells may come from the graft donor. CDR3 DNA sequence: TGTGCCAGCAGCTTGGAGTGGGGATCTGCTGAAGCTTTCTTT. Translation: CASSLEWGSAEAFF.